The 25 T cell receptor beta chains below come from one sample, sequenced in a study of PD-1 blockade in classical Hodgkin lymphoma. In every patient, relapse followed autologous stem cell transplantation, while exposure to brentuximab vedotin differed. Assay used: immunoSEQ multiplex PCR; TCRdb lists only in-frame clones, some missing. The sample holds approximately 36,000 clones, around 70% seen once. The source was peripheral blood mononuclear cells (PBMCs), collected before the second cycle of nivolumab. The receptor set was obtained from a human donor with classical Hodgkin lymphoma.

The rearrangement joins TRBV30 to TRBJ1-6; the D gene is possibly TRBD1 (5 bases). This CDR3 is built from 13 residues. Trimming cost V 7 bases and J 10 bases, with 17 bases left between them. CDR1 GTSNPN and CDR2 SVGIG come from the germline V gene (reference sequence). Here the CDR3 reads CAFSEGYDSPLHF. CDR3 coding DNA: TGTGCCTTCTCCGAGGGGTATGACTCACCCCTCCACTTT. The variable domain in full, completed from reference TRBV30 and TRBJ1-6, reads SQTIHQWPATLVQPVGSPLSLECTVEGTSNPNLYWYRQAAGRGLQLLFYSVGIGQISSEVPQNLSASRPQDRQFILSSKKLLLSDSGFYLCAFSEGYDSPLHFGNGTRLTVT.

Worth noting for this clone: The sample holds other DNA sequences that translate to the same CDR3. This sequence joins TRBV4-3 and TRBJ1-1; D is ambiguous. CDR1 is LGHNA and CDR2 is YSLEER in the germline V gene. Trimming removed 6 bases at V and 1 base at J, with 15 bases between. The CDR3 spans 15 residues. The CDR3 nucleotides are TGCGCCAGCAGACGGCAGCCGGTCGGGAACACTGAAGCTTTCTTT. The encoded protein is CASRRQPVGNTEAFF.

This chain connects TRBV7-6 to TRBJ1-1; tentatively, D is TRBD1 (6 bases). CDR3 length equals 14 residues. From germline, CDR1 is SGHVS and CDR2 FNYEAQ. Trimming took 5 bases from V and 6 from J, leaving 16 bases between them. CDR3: CASSENTGQAEAFF. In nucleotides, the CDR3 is TGTGCCAGCAGCGAAAATACAGGGCAGGCTGAAGCTTTCTTT.

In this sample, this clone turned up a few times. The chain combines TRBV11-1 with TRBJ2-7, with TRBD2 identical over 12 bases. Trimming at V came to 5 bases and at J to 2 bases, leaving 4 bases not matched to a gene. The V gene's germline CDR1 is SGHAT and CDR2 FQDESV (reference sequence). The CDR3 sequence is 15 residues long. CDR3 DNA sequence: TGTGCCAGCAGCAGGACTAGCGGGGACACCTACGAGCAGTACTTC. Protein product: CASSRTSGDTYEQYF.

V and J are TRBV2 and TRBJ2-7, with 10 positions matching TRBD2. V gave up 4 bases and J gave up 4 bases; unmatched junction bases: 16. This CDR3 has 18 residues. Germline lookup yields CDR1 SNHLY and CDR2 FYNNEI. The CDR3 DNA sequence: TGTGCCAGCAGTGTCAGGGGGTACACTAGCGGGGAAAGTTACGAGCAGTACTTC. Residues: CASSVRGYTSGESYEQYF.

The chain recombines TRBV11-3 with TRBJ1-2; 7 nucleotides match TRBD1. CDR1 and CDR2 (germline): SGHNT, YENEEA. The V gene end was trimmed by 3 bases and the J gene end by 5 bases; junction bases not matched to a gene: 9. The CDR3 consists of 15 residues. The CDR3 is CASSLGDSIPYGYTF. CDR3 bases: TGTGCCAGCAGCTTGGGGGACAGCATCCCATATGGCTACACCTTC.

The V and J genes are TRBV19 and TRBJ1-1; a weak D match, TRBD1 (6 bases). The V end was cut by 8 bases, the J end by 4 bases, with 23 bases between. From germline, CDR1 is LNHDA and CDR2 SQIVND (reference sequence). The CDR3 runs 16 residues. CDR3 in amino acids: CASGGSQGFRSTEAFF. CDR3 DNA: TGTGCCAGTGGTGGGAGTCAGGGGTTTCGGAGCACTGAAGCTTTCTTT.

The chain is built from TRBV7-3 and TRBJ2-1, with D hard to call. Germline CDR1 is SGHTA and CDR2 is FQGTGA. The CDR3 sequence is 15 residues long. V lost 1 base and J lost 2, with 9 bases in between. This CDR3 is CASSLNLGPYNEQFF. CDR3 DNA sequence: TGTGCCAGCAGCTTAAACCTAGGCCCCTACAATGAGCAGTTCTTC.

CDR3 sequence (DNA): TGTGCCAGCAGTCCCGGGACAGGGGTCTTTAACGCCCAGTACTTC. As protein: CASSPGTGVFNAQYF. V is TRBV6-5 and J is TRBJ2-5; 10 bases agree with TRBD1. V trimming: 5 bases; J trimming: 9 bases; junction bases outside the gene matches: 12. This CDR3 is built from 15 residues. Germline CDR1 MNHEY, CDR2 SVGAGI.

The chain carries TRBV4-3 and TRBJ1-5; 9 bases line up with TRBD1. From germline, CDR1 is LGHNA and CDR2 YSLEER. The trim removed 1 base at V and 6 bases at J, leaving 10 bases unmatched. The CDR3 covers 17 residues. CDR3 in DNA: TGCGCCAGCAGCCAAGGTGGGGGACAGGGTAAGTGTCAGCCCCAGCATTTT. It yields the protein CASSQGGGQGKCQPQHF.

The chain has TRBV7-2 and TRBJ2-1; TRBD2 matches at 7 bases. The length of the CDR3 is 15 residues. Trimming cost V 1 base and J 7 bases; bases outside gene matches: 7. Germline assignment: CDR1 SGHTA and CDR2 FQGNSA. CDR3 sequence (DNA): TGTGCCAGCAGCTTAGTGGGGACTACCTCAAATGAGCAGTTCTTC. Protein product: CASSLVGTTSNEQFF.

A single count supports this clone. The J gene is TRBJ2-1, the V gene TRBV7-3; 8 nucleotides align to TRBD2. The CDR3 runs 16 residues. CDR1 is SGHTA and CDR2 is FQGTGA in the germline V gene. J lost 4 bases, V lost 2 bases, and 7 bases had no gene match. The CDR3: CASSLAATSAYNEQFF. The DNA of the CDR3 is TGTGCCAGCAGCTTAGCAGCGACTAGCGCATACAATGAGCAGTTCTTC.

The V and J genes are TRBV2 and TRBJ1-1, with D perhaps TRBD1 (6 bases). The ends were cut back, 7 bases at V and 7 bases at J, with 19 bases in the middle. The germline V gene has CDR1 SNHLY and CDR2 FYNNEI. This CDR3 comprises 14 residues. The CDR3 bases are TGTGCCAGCAAATGGGACATGGCTATGAATGAAGCTTTCTTT. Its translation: CASKWDMAMNEAFF.

CDR3 protein: CASSVGGSYGYTF. CDR3 bases: TGTGCCAGCAGCGTAGGGGGGAGCTATGGCTACACCTTC. The chain carries TRBV9 and TRBJ1-2, with D possibly TRBD1 on 5 matching bases. The CDR3 has 13 residues. CDR1 SGDLS and CDR2 YYNGEE come from the germline V gene. Trimming stripped 0 bases from V and 4 bases from J, with 7 bases between.

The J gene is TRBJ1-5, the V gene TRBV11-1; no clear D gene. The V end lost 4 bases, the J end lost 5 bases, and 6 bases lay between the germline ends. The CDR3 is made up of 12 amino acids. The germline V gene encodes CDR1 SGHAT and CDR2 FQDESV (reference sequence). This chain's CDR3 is CASSYSYQPQHF. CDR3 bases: TGTGCCAGCAGCTACAGTTATCAGCCCCAGCATTTT. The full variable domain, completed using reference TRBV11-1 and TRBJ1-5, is EAEVAQSPRYKITEKSQAVAFWCDPISGHATLYWYRQILGQGPELLVQFQDESVVDDSQLPKDRFSAERLKGVDSTLKIQPAELGDSAMYLCASSYSYQPQHFGDGTRLSIL.

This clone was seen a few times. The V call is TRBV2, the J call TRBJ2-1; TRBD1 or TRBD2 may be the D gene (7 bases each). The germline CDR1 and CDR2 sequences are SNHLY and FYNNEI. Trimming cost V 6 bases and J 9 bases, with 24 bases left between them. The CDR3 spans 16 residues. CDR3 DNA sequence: TGTGCCAGCAGCAAGGGCTTACTGGGAGGGGGCGGTGAGCAGTTCTTC. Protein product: CASSKGLLGGGGEQFF.

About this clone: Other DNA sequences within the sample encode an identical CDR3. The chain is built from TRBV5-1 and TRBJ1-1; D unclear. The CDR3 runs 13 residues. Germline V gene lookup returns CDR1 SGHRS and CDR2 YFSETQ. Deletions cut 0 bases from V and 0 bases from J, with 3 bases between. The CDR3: CASSLGLNTEAFF. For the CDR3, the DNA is TGCGCCAGCAGCTTGGGACTGAACACTGAAGCTTTCTTT. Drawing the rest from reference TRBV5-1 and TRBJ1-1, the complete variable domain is KAGVTQTPRYLIKTRGQQVTLSCSPISGHRSVSWYQQTPGQGLQFLFEYFSETQRNKGNFPGRFSGRQFSNSRSEMNVSTLELGDSALYLCASSLGLNTEAFFGQGTRLTVV.

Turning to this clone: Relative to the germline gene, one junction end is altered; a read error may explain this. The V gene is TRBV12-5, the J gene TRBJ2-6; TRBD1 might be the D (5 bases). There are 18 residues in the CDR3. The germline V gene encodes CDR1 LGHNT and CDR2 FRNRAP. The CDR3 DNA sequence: TGTGCTAGTGGTAATGTACGTGCAGGACAAAGTCGGGCAAACGTCCTGACTTTC. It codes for CASGNVRAGQSRANVLTF.

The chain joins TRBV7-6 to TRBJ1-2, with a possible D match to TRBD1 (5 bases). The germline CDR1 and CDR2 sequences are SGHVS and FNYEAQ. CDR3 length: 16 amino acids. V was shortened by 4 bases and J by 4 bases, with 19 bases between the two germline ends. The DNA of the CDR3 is TGTGCCAGCAGCTCGCGACCGGGGGACGGCACCTATGGCTACACCTTC. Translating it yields CASSSRPGDGTYGYTF.

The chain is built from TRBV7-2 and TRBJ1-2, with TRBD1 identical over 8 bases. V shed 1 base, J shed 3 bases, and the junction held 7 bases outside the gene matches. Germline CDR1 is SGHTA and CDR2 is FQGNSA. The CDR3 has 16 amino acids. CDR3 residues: CASSLVSQGAYYGYTF. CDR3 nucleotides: TGTGCCAGCAGCTTAGTCTCTCAGGGGGCATACTATGGCTACACCTTC.

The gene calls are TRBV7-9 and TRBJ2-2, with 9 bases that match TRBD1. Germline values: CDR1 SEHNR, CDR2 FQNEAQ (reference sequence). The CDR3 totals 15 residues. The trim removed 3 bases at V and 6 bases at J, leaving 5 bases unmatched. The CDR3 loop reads CASSFGQGHAGELFF. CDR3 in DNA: TGTGCCAGCAGCTTCGGACAGGGGCATGCCGGGGAGCTGTTTTTT.

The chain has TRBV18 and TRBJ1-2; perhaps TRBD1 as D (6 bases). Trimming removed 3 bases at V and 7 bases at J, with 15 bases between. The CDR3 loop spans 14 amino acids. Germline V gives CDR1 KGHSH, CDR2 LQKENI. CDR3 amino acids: CASSPTGGASGYTF. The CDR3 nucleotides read TGTGCCAGCTCACCCACGGGGGGCGCGAGTGGCTACACCTTC.

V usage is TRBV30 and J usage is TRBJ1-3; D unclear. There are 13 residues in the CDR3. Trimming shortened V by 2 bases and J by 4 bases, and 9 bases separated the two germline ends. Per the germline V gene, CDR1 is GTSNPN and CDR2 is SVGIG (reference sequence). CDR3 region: CAWSLSLGNTIYF. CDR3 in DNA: TGTGCCTGGAGTTTAAGCCTCGGAAACACCATATATTTT. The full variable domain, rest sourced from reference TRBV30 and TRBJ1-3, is SQTIHQWPATLVQPVGSPLSLECTVEGTSNPNLYWYRQAAGRGLQLLFYSVGIGQISSEVPQNLSASRPQDRQFILSSKKLLLSDSGFYLCAWSLSLGNTIYFGEGSWLTVV.

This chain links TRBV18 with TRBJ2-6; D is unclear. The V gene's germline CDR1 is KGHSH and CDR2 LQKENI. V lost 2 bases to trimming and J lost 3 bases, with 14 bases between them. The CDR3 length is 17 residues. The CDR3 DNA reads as TGTGCCAGCTCACCATCTTCCTCCGGGCGTGGGGCCAACGTCCTGACTTTC. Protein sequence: CASSPSSSGRGANVLTF. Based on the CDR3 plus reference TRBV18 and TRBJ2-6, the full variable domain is NAGVMQNPRHLVRRRGQEARLRCSPMKGHSHVYWYRQLPEEGLKFMVYLQKENIIDESGMPKERFSAEFPKEGPSILRIQQVVRGDSAAYFCASSPSSSGRGANVLTFGAGSRLTVL.

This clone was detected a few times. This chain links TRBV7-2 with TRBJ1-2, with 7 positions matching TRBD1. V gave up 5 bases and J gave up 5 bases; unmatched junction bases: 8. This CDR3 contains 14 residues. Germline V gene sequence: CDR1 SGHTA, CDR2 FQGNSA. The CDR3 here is CASSTRQGQYGYTF. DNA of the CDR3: TGTGCCAGCAGCACAAGACAGGGACAATATGGCTACACCTTC. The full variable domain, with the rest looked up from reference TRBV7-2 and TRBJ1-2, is GAGVSQSPSNKVTEKGKDVELRCDPISGHTALYWYRQSLGQGLEFLIYFQGNSAPDKSGLPSDRFSAERTGGSVSTLTIQRTQQEDSAVYLCASSTRQGQYGYTFGSGTRLTVV.